These T cell receptor beta chains were read from a single sample in a study of OX40 agonist ivuxolimab in advanced cancers. The assay was immunoSEQ multiplex PCR, and TCRdb's table has in-frame clones only and misses some. The data hold 100,000 or so clones, with approximately 90% observed a single time. The source material was CD4+ or CD8+ T cells sorted from blood, sampled in a trial of the OX40 agonist ivuxolimab. The receptors come from an adult with an advanced solid tumor such as melanoma, head and neck, liver or kidney cancer. The CDR3 runs from the conserved cysteine through the conserved F or W. A D gene is named only where the DNA matches it firmly. Part of the rows lack a size; the others show once, few, many or a class for expanded clones.

clone_size | j_call | v_call | d_call | cdr3_aa | cdr3_nt
- | TRBJ2-7 | TRBV6-5 | TRBD2 | CASRPQRAGAYEQYF | TGTGCCAGCAGACCCCAGCGAGCGGGAGCCTACGAGCAGTACTTC
- | TRBJ1-3 | TRBV28 | - | CASLTGGGPSGNTIYF | TGTGCCAGCTTGACAGGCGGGGGACCCTCTGGAAACACCATATATTTT
few | TRBJ1-1 | TRBV27 | - | CASSLNGLNTEAFF | TGTGCCAGCAGTTTAAATGGACTGAACACTGAAGCTTTCTTT
once | TRBJ2-5 | TRBV5-1 | TRBD2 | CASSLSGLVLVRETQYF | TGCGCCAGCAGCTTGTCGGGACTAGTACTCGTGAGGGAGACCCAGTACTTC
- | TRBJ2-1 | TRBV25-1 | - | CASSELTGAVVNEQFF | TGTGCCAGCAGTGAATTAACCGGGGCCGTGGTGAATGAGCAGTTCTTC
few | TRBJ1-6 | TRBV2 | - | CASSEGQGNSPLHF | TGTGCCAGCAGTGAAGGGCAGGGGAATTCACCCCTCCACTTT
- | TRBJ2-2 | TRBV6-1 | - | CASRIQEDTGELFF | TGTGCCAGCAGGATACAGGAGGACACCGGGGAGCTGTTTTTT
- | TRBJ1-3 | TRBV30 | - | CAWSGNTIYF | TGTGCCTGGAGCGGTAACACCATATATTTT
- | TRBJ2-5 | TRBV2 | TRBD2 | CASSVGAGGAQETQYF | TGTGCCAGCAGTGTGGGCGCGGGGGGAGCCCAAGAGACCCAGTACTTC
- | TRBJ2-5 | TRBV7-8 | - | CASSPKVNLRETQYF | TGTGCCAGCAGCCCAAAGGTGAATTTGAGGGAGACCCAGTACTTC
- | TRBJ2-5 | TRBV5-1 | TRBD2 | CASSLGLAAPGETQYF | TGCGCCAGCAGCTTGGGACTAGCGGCCCCGGGGGAGACCCAGTACTTC
- | TRBJ1-3 | TRBV5-6 | - | CASSSDRRGNTIYF | TGTGCCAGCAGCTCGGACAGAAGGGGAAACACCATATATTTT
- | TRBJ2-3 | TRBV7-6 | - | CASSLAAGSRTDTQYF | TGTGCCAGCAGCTTAGCGGCAGGGAGTAGGACAGATACGCAGTATTTT
- | TRBJ2-7 | TRBV11-2 | - | CASKRGYGGYEQYF | TGTGCCAGCAAACGCGGCTATGGGGGGTACGAGCAGTACTTC
- | TRBJ2-5 | TRBV2 | TRBD1 | CASRRETGKETQYF | TGTGCCAGCAGACGTGAGACAGGGAAAGAGACCCAGTACTTC
- | TRBJ2-7 | TRBV28 | - | CASGDDQRYSEQYF | TGTGCCAGCGGGGATGACCAGCGGTACAGCGAGCAGTACTTC
- | TRBJ2-1 | TRBV7-7 | - | CASSLSTLGTTEQFF | TGTGCCAGCAGCTTATCCACACTAGGGACAACCGAGCAGTTCTTC
- | TRBJ1-1 | TRBV18 | - | CASSPSTQNTEAFF | TGTGCCAGCTCACCTTCGACACAGAACACTGAAGCTTTCTTT
- | TRBJ2-5 | TRBV5-6 | - | CASSFGETQYF | TGTGCCAGCAGCTTTGGGGAGACCCAGTACTTC
- | TRBJ2-3 | TRBV5-1 | TRBD2 | CASSRTSGGGTDTQYF | TGCGCCAGCAGCCGCACTAGCGGGGGGGGCACAGATACGCAGTATTTT